The 10 T cell receptor beta chains presented below share a single source sample, sequenced in a study of patients and donors after allogeneic stem cell transplantation. One entry per CDR3 protein results from TCRdb running MiXCR on the RT-PCR reads. The repertoire holds approximately 200,000 distinct CDR3 sequences, with around two fifths as singletons. The material sequenced was blood, either unsorted or a sorted T cell fraction (not recorded which). The receptors stem from a human donor who was either an allogeneic HSCT recipient or a stem cell or donor lymphocyte infusion donor (not recorded which). It is not recorded whose cells these are; they may come from a transplant donor.

This clonotype was picked up one time. The CDR3 spells CASSQDLAVAGQFF. CDR3 coding DNA: TGTGCCAGCAGCCAAGACCTAGCGGTGGCAGGGCAGTTCTTC. The V call is TRBV3-1, the J call TRBJ2-1; 7 positions agree with TRBD2. Germline trimming cut 0 bases from V and 12 bases from J; bases unmatched to any gene: 8. Germline V lookup: CDR1 LGHDT, CDR2 YNNKEL (reference sequence). This CDR3 contains 14 residues.

Only a few counts were recorded for this clonotype. In DNA, the CDR3 is TGTGCCAGCAGCCCCTACGTGACTAGTACTTCCAAAAACATTCAGTACTTC. Protein product: CASSPYVTSTSKNIQYF. The genes are TRBV12-3 or TRBV12-4 and TRBJ2-4; a possible D gene is TRBD2 (6 bases). Trimming removed 6 bases from V and 2 bases from J, with 20 bases in between. The CDR3 totals 17 residues.

This clonotype showed up just a few times. The chain carries TRBV12-3 or TRBV12-4 and TRBJ1-4; no definite D call. Trimming removed 3 bases at V and 3 bases at J, with 8 bases between. The CDR3 sequence is 14 residues long. CDR3 DNA sequence: TGTGCCAGCAGTTTGGACGGAGCTAATGAAAAACTGTTTTTT. Residues: CASSLDGANEKLFF.

The chain has TRBV28 and TRBJ1-1; 8 nucleotides match TRBD1. CDR1 and CDR2 from the germline V gene are MDHEN and SYDVKM. V shed 7 bases and J 4 bases; nucleotides not matched to a gene: 8. The CDR3 loop spans 14 amino acids. CDR3 region: CASIGQGLSTEAFF. The DNA of the CDR3 is TGTGCCAGCATCGGACAGGGATTGAGCACTGAAGCTTTCTTT. Full variable domain (remainder filled in from reference TRBV28 and TRBJ1-1): DVKVTQSSRYLVKRTGEKVFLECVQDMDHENMFWYRQDPGLGLRLIYFSYDVKMKEKGDIPEGYSVSREKKERFSLILESASTNQTSMYLCASIGQGLSTEAFFGQGTRLTVV.

This clonotype was found a few times. J is TRBJ2-3 and V is TRBV12-3 or TRBV12-4; D is perhaps TRBD2 (6 bases). The CDR3 has 12 residues. V lost 5 bases, J lost 7 bases, and 10 bases lay in between. CDR3 loop: CASSPGTHTQYF. For the CDR3, the DNA is TGTGCCAGCAGTCCCGGGACTCATACGCAGTATTTT.

This chain connects TRBV6-1 to TRBJ2-1, with 10 bases fitting TRBD1. The CDR3 runs 16 residues. Trimming at V came to 2 bases and at J to 9 bases, leaving 10 bases not matched to a gene. Germline CDR1 is MNHNS and CDR2 is SASEGT. CDR3 sequence: CASSEIGTGAPVEQFF. CDR3 DNA: TGTGCCAGCAGTGAAATCGGGACAGGGGCTCCTGTTGAGCAGTTCTTC.

The CDR3 sequence is CASSWGQGTYGYTF. DNA for the CDR3: TGTGCCAGCAGTTGGGGACAGGGAACCTATGGCTACACCTTC. The V gene is TRBV5-5, the J gene TRBJ1-2; 9 nucleotides agree with TRBD1. V shed 5 bases and J 4 bases; nucleotides not matched to a gene: 6. The CDR3 consists of 14 residues. CDR1 SGHKS and CDR2 YYEKEE come from the germline V gene (reference sequence).

This clonotype was seen a handful of times. The V gene is TRBV3-1, the J gene TRBJ2-5; D unclear. Germline values: CDR1 LGHDT, CDR2 YNNKEL (reference sequence). This CDR3 has 15 amino acids. V dropped 5 bases and J dropped 2 bases, with 15 bases sitting between them. The CDR3 coding sequence is TGTGCCAGCAGCTACCTCACGGGTACTCAAGAGACCCAGTACTTC. Translated, it gives CASSYLTGTQETQYF.

This chain links TRBV24-1 with TRBJ2-2; D remains ambiguous. The V and J ends lost 0 bases and 3 bases respectively, with 4 bases between them. The CDR3 is made up of 14 amino acids. CDR1 and CDR2 (germline): KGHDR, SFDVKD. The CDR3 sequence: CATSDLRDTGELFF. CDR3 nucleotide sequence: TGTGCCACCAGTGATTTGAGGGACACCGGGGAGCTGTTTTTT.

In its sample, this clonotype was seen a few times. The V call is TRBV12-3 or TRBV12-4, the J call TRBJ1-1, with D perhaps matching TRBD1 (5 bases). Between the trimmed V and J ends, which lost 3 bases and 3 bases, there was a span of 14 bases. The length of the CDR3 is 15 residues. CDR3 nucleotide sequence: TGTGCCAGCAGTTTTAAGGTGGGGGTGCACACTGAAGCTTTCTTT. Protein: CASSFKVGVHTEAFF.